This T cell receptor beta chain was sequenced in a study of PD-1 blockade in classical Hodgkin lymphoma. Details on this clone: What it binds is not known.

Time point of the sample: cycle 4 day 1 (C4D1), after around six weeks of nivolumab. All trial patients relapsed after autologous stem cell transplantation. Some clones are missing from TCRdb's copy, which holds only in-frame ones; the method was immunoSEQ multiplex PCR. Of approximately 27,000 clones listed, over 75% are singletons. In germline, CDR1 is SGHNT, CDR2 YYREEE (reference sequence). CDR3 length: 13 residues. Study results and limitations: In newly diagnosed patients, baseline TCR diversity was reportedly below that of healthy donors.

This material consisted of peripheral blood mononuclear cells (PBMCs), taken before the fourth cycle of nivolumab. The gene calls are TRBV5-4 and TRBJ1-1; D is unclear. This TCR was sampled from a human donor with classical Hodgkin lymphoma. CDR3 nucleotides: TGTGCGTGGGGAGTGGCAGGTGGCCCTGAAGCTTTCTTT. Translated, it gives CAWGVAGGPEAFF.